The entry below describes one TCR beta chain. This specimen belongs to a study of T-cell reconstitution after alpha-beta-depleted transplantation in children. This CDR3 has 15 amino acids. V was clipped by 0 bases and J by 9 bases, with 16 bases between them. Germline V gene lookup returns CDR1 SGHRS and CDR2 YFSETQ. The authors prepared the TCRbeta library with unique molecular identifiers. From the PCR reads, TCRdb called clonotypes with MiXCR, one entry per CDR3 protein. The sample yields about 310,000 distinct CDR3 sequences, around 20% seen once. The chain uses TRBV5-1 and TRBJ2-1; TRBD1 might be the D (6 bases). This receptor was obtained from a male patient younger than 18 who had a stem cell transplant for acute lymphoblastic leukemia, so the T cells may come from the graft donor. The input for sequencing was PBMCs, mostly from graft donor cells, taken 180 days after TCRalphabeta/CD19-depleted stem cell transplant. CDR3 residues: CASSLAQGISVEQFF. Written as DNA, the CDR3 is TGCGCCAGCAGCTTGGCCCAGGGGATTTCGGTTGAGCAGTTCTTC.